This TCR beta chain derives from a study of blood T cell repertoires in COVID-19. Looking at the study overall: The United States, Italy and Spain provided the acute and convalescent COVID-19 samples. PBMCs, B-cell-depleted T cells, or T cells were the source of the cDNA or gDNA that made up the material.

This clone was picked up one time. Germline V gene lookup returns CDR1 SQVTM and CDR2 ANQGSEA. V dropped 5 bases and J dropped 6 bases, with 14 bases sitting between them. The CDR3 loop spans 12 amino acids. In the study's own analysis: Researchers report that nucleated cell counts were estimated from reference gene primer amplification. Repertoires were generated with immunoSEQ multiplex PCR, while TCRdb's copy carries only in-frame clones and drops some. V and J calls and clone size are as listed in that table; D and trimming were resolved from the DNA. The sample includes roughly 150,000 clones, around four fifths seen only once; the top ten take less than 5%.

The sequence came from a woman aged 80 or over with acute or convalescent COVID-19. The source material was peripheral blood. V and J are TRBV29-1 and TRBJ2-7, with a possible D match to TRBD1 (6 bases). CDR3 sequence (DNA): TGCAGCGTTCAGGGGTTCGTGACCGAGCAGTACTTC. This translates into CSVQGFVTEQYF.